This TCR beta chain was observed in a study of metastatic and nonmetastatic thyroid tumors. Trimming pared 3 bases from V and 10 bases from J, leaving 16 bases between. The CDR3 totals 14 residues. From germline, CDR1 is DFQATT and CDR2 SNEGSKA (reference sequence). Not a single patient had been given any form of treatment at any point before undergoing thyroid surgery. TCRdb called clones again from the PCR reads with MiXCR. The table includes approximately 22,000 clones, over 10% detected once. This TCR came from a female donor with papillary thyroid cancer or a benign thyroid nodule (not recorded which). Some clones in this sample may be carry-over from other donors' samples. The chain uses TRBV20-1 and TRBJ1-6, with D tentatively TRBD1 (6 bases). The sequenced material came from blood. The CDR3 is CSARGTGWGSPLHF. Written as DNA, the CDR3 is TGCAGTGCTAGGGGAACAGGGTGGGGATCACCCCTCCACTTT.